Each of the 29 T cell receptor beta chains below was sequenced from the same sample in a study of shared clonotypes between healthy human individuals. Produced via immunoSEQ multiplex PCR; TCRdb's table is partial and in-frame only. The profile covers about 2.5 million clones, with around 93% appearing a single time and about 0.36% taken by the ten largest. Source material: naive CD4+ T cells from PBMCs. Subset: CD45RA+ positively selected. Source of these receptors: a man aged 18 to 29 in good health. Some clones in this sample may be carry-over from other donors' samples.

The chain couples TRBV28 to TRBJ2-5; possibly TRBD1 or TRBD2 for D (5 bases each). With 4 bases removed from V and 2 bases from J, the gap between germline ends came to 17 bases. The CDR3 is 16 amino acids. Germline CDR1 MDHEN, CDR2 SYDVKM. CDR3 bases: TGTGCCAGCAGTTCCCAAGATGGGGGTGCGCAAGAGACCCAGTACTTC. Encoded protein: CASSSQDGGAQETQYF.

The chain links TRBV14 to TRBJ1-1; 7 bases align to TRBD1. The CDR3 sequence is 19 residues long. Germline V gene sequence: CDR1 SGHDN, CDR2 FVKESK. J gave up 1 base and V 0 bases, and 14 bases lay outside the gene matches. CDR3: CASSQDRDRAKRPNTEAFF. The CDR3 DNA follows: TGTGCCAGCAGCCAAGATCGCGACAGGGCGAAAAGGCCGAACACTGAAGCTTTCTTT.

The CDR3 region is CASSEFGYNEQFF. DNA for the CDR3: TGTGCCAGCAGTGAATTTGGCTACAATGAGCAGTTCTTC. V usage is TRBV2 and J usage is TRBJ2-1; D not certain. Germline V gene lookup returns CDR1 SNHLY and CDR2 FYNNEI. Deletions cut 2 bases from V and 3 bases from J, with 5 bases between. This CDR3 has 13 residues. Variable domain in full (rest from reference TRBV2 and TRBJ2-1): EPEVTQTPSHQVTQMGQEVILRCVPISNHLYFYWYRQILGQKVEFLVSFYNNEISEKSEIFDDQFSVERPDGSNFTLKIRSTKLEDSAMYFCASSEFGYNEQFFGPGTRLTVL.

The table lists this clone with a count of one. CDR3 protein: CATSRGREYRIAQYF. As DNA, the CDR3 is TGTGCCACCAGCAGAGGTCGTGAGTACCGCATAGCCCAGTACTTC. The V gene is TRBV15, the J gene TRBJ2-5; D uncertain. This CDR3 comprises 15 residues. CDR1 LNHNV and CDR2 YYDKDF come from the germline V gene (reference sequence). The V gene lost 1 base and the J gene lost 9 bases, with 18 bases spanning the gap.

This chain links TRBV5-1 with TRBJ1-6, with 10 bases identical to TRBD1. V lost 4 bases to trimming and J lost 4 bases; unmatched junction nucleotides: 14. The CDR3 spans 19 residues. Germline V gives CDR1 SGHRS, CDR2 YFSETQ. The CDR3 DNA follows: TGCGCCAGCAGCACCGGACCCATAGACAGGGGGCCGTATAATTCACCCCTCCACTTT. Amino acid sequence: CASSTGPIDRGPYNSPLHF.

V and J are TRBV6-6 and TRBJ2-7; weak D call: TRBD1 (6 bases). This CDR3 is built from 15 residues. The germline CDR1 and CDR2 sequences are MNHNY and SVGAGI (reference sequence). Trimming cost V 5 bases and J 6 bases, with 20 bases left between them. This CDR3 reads CASSQDGGSGAEQYF. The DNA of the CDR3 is TGTGCCAGCAGTCAGGACGGAGGATCAGGGGCCGAGCAGTACTTC.

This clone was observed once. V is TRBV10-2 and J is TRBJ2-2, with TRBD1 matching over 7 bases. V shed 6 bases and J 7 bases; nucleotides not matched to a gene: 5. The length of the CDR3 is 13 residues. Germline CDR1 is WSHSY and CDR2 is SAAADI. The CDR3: CASRKQGIGELFF. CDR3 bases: TGCGCCAGCAGAAAACAGGGGATCGGGGAGCTGTTTTTT.

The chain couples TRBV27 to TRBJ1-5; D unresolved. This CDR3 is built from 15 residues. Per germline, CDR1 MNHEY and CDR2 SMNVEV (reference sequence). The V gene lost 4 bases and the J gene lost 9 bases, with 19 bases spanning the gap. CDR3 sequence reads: CASSSLRAPVRPQHF. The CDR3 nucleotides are TGTGCCAGCAGTTCCCTAAGGGCCCCGGTCCGGCCCCAGCATTTT.

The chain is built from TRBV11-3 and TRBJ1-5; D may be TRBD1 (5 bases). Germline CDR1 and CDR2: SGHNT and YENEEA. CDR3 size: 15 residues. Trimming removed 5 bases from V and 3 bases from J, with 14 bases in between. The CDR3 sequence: CASSLSTVHNQPQHF. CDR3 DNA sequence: TGTGCCAGCAGCCTATCGACAGTCCACAATCAGCCCCAGCATTTT.

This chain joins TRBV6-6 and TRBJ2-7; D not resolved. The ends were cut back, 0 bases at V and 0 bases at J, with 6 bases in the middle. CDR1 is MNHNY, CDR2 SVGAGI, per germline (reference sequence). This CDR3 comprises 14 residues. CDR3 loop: CASSYSKLSYEQYF. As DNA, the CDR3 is TGTGCCAGCAGTTACTCGAAGCTCTCCTACGAGCAGTACTTC.

The chain's CDR3 is CASSPSGTGREKLFF. CDR3 bases: TGTGCCAGCAGCCCGAGCGGGACAGGGAGGGAAAAACTGTTTTTT. The chain is built from TRBV7-2 and TRBJ1-4, with 9 bases that match TRBD1. The J segment lost 8 bases and the V segment lost 5 bases, leaving 9 bases of the junction unmatched. The CDR3 runs 15 residues. The germline CDR1 and CDR2 sequences are SGHTA and FQGNSA.

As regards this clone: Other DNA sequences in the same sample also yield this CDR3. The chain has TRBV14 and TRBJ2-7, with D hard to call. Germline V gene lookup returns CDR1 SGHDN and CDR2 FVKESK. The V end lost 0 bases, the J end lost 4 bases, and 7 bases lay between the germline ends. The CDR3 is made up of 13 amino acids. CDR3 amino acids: CASSQDLGYEQYF. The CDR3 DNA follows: TGTGCCAGCAGCCAAGATCTAGGTTACGAGCAGTACTTC.

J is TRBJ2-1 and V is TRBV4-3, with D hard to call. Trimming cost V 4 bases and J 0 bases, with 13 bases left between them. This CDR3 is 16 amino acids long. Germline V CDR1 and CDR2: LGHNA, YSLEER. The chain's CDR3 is CASSPEPASSYNEQFF. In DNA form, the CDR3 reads TGCGCCAGCAGCCCCGAACCGGCCAGCTCCTACAATGAGCAGTTCTTC.

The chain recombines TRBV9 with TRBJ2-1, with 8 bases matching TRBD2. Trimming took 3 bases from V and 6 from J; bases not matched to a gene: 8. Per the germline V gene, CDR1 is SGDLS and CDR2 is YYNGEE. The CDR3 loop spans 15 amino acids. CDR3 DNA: TGTGCCAGCAGCGAGGGGACTAGTCCCCTCAATGAGCAGTTCTTC. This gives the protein CASSEGTSPLNEQFF.

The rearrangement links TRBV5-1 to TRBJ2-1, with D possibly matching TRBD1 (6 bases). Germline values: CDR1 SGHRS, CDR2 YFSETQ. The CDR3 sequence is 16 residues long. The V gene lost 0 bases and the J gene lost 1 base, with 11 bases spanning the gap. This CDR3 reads CASSLALTGSYNEQFF. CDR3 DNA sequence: TGCGCCAGCAGCTTGGCCTTAACAGGGTCCTACAATGAGCAGTTCTTC.

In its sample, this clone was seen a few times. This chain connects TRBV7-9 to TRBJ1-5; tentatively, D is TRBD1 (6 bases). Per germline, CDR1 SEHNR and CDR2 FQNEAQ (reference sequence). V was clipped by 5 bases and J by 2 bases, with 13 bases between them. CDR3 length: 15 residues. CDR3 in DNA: TGTGCCAGCAGCAAGGGGGGATTGGGCAATCAGCCCCAGCATTTT. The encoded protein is CASSKGGLGNQPQHF.

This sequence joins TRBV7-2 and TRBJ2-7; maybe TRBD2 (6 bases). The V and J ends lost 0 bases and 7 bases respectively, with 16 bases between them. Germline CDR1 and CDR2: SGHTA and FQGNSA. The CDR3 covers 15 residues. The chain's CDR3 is CASSLARLAIGEQYF. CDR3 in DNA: TGTGCCAGCAGCTTAGCGCGGCTAGCGATCGGGGAGCAGTACTTC.

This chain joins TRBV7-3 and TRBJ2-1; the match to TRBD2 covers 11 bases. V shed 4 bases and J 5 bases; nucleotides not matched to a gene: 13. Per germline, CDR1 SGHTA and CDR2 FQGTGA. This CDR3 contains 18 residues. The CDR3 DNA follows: TGTGCCAGCAGCTCGAGAACTAGCGGGAGTGGGTACCACAATGAGCAGTTCTTC. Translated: CASSSRTSGSGYHNEQFF.

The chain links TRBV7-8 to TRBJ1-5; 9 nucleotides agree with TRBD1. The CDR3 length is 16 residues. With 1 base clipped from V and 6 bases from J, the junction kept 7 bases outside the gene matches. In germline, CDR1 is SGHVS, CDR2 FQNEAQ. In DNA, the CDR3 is TGTGCCAGCAGCTTAGGGTGGACAGGGGAGGCTCAGCCCCAGCATTTT. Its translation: CASSLGWTGEAQPQHF.

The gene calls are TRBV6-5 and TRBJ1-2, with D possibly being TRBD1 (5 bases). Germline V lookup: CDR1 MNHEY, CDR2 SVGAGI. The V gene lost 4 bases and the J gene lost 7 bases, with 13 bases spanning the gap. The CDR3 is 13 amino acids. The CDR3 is CASSWNRFAGYTF. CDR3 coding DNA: TGTGCCAGCAGTTGGAACAGGTTTGCTGGCTACACCTTC.

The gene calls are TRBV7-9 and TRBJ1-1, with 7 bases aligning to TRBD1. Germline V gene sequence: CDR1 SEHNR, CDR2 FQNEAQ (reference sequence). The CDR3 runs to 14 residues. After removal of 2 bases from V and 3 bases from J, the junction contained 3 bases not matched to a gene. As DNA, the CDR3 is TGTGCCAGCAGCTTACAAACAGGGGACACTGAAGCTTTCTTT. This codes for CASSLQTGDTEAFF.

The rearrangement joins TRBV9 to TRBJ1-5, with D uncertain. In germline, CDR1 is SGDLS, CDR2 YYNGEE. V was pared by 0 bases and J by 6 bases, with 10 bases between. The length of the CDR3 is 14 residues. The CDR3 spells CASSVGWAPQPQHF. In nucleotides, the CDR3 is TGTGCCAGCAGCGTAGGGTGGGCGCCTCAGCCCCAGCATTTT.

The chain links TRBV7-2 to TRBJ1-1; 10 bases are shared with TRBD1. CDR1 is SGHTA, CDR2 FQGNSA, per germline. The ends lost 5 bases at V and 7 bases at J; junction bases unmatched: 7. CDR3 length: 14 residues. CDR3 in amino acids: CASSLTGGASEAFF. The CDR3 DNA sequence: TGTGCCAGCAGCCTGACAGGGGGCGCGAGTGAAGCTTTCTTT.

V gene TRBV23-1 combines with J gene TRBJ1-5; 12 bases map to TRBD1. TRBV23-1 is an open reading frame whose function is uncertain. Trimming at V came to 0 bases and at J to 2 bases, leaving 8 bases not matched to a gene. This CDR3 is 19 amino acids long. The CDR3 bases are TGCGCCAGCAGTCAATCGAGGGACAGGGGGCCGGGGGGCAATCAGCCCCAGCATTTT. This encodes CASSQSRDRGPGGNQPQHF.

CDR3 loop: CASSTQQAGANVLTF. CDR3 nucleotide sequence: TGTGCCAGCAGTACTCAACAGGCTGGGGCCAACGTCCTGACTTTC. The rearrangement joins TRBV25-1 to TRBJ2-6; the D gene is possibly TRBD1 (5 bases). The CDR3 runs 15 residues. CDR1 is MGHDK and CDR2 is SYGVNS in the germline V gene. The V gene lost 5 bases and the J gene lost 2 bases, with 10 bases spanning the gap.

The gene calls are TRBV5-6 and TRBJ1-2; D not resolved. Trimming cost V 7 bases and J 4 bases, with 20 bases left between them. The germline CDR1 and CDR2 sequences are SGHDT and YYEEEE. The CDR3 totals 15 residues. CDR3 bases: TGTGCCAGCTCCGAGGAGGCTACGAACCTCTATGGCTACACCTTC. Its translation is CASSEEATNLYGYTF. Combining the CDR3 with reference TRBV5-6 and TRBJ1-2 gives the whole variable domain DAGVTQSPTHLIKTRGQQVTLRCSPKSGHDTVSWYQQALGQGPQFIFQYYEEEERQRGNFPDRFSGHQFPNYSSELNVNALLLGDSALYLCASSEEATNLYGYTFGSGTRLTVV.

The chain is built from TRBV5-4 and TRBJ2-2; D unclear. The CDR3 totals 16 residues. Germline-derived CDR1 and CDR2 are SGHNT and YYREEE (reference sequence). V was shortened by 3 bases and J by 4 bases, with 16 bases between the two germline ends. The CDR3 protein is CASSSNWGHRTGELFF. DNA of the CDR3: TGTGCCAGCAGCTCCAATTGGGGTCACCGCACCGGGGAGCTGTTTTTT.

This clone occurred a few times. CDR3 residues: CASSLAGGVGNQPQHF. CDR3 DNA: TGCGCCAGCAGCTTGGCGGGGGGAGTAGGCAATCAGCCCCAGCATTTT. The V and J genes are TRBV5-1 and TRBJ1-5; tentative D call: TRBD1 (5 bases). V lost 0 bases and J lost 2, with 12 bases in between. CDR3 size: 16 residues. Germline V CDR1 and CDR2: SGHRS, YFSETQ.

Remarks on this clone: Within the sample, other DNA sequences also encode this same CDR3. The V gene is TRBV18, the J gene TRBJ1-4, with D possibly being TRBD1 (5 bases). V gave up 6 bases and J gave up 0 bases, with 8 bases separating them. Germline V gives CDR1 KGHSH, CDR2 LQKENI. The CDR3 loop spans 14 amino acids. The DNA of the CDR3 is TGTGCCAGCTCTCAGACAGCAACTAATGAAAAACTGTTTTTT. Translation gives CASSQTATNEKLFF.